The 20 T cell receptor beta chains in this list originate from one sample, sequenced in a study of shared clonotypes between healthy human individuals. This table comes from immunoSEQ multiplex PCR, and its TCRdb copy is limited to in-frame clones, with some not included. Among 2 million to 2.5 million clones listed, under 97% were seen once. The specimen was naive CD4+ T cells sorted from blood. Subset meaning: CD45RA+ positively selected. These TCRs come from a man between 18 and 29 years old in good health.

Points on this clone: One end of the junction varies from germline; a read error may be responsible. The rearrangement joins TRBV10-3 to TRBJ2-7; 8 nucleotides agree with TRBD2. The CDR3 consists of 11 residues. The germline V gene encodes CDR1 ENHRY and CDR2 SYGVKD. The CDR3 protein is CAISEGAGEVF. Here the CDR3 DNA reads TGTGCCATCAGTGAGGGAGCGGGAGAAGTTTTC.

The chain joins TRBV29-1 to TRBJ2-7; no definite D call. This CDR3 region has 13 residues. Germline V gives CDR1 SQVTM, CDR2 ANQGSEA. Trimming left V 8 bases short and J 0 bases short, with 14 bases between. The CDR3, as DNA: TGCAGCTTCACCTCGGACGGCTCCTACGAGCAGTACTTC. This sequence encodes CSFTSDGSYEQYF.

The V and J genes are TRBV19 and TRBJ1-3; D not certain. CDR1 and CDR2 (germline): LNHDA, SQIVND (reference sequence). V lost 2 bases to trimming and J lost 7 bases, with 12 bases between them. The CDR3 is 14 amino acids. CDR3 nucleotide sequence: TGTGCCAGTAGTATACGCTCGGAAGGGAACACCATATATTTT. Translation: CASSIRSEGNTIYF.

V is TRBV30 and J is TRBJ1-1; a possible D gene is TRBD1 (5 bases). This CDR3 has 15 amino acids. From germline, CDR1 is GTSNPN and CDR2 SVGIG (reference sequence). The V gene lost 4 bases and the J gene lost 7 bases, with 22 bases spanning the gap. In DNA, the CDR3 is TGTGCCTGGACCCTGCGGGGCGGAGGTAGGAGTGAAGCTTTCTTT. Encoded protein: CAWTLRGGGRSEAFF.

On this clone itself: Other DNA sequences from this sample encode an identical CDR3 as well. The chain is built from TRBV5-6 and TRBJ2-7, with TRBD1 matching over 9 bases. From germline, CDR1 is SGHDT and CDR2 YYEEEE. V dropped 4 bases and J dropped 4; count of bases not matched to a gene: 6. This CDR3 contains 14 residues. CDR3 in amino acids: CASSMGQGPYEQYF. Written as DNA, the CDR3 is TGTGCCAGCAGCATGGGACAGGGACCTTACGAGCAGTACTTC.

This chain links TRBV19 with TRBJ1-2; D possibly corresponds to TRBD1 (6 bases). This CDR3 region has 14 residues. The germline CDR1 and CDR2 sequences are LNHDA and SQIVND (reference sequence). V was cut by 4 bases and J by 4 bases, with 13 bases left in between. The CDR3 bases are TGTGCCAGTAGTACAGGGGCCGGTGCCTATGGCTACACCTTC. Translating gives CASSTGAGAYGYTF.

This clone was observed once. The chain carries TRBV28 and TRBJ2-3, with 9 bases fitting TRBD2. Looked up from germline, CDR1 is MDHEN and CDR2 is SYDVKM. V dropped 8 bases and J dropped 6; count of bases not matched to a gene: 9. The CDR3 has 14 residues. CDR3 loop: CASCRAGGSDTQYF. The CDR3 coding sequence is TGTGCCAGCTGTAGGGCGGGAGGGTCGGATACGCAGTATTTT.

The rearrangement joins TRBV6-5 to TRBJ1-5; TRBD1 matches at 10 bases. V dropped 2 bases and J dropped 5; count of bases not matched to a gene: 6. Germline CDR1 MNHEY, CDR2 SVGAGI. This CDR3 is built from 16 residues. In DNA form, the CDR3 reads TGTGCCAGCAGTTACCATTGGACAGGGGGTTATCAGCCCCAGCATTTT. Translated, it gives CASSYHWTGGYQPQHF.

The chain links TRBV11-2 to TRBJ2-5; 8 nucleotides agree with TRBD1. Germline trimming cut 6 bases from V and 5 bases from J; bases unmatched to any gene: 11. Germline CDR1 SGHAT, CDR2 FQNNGV. There are 15 residues in the CDR3. This CDR3 is CASSSGWTGRETQYF. In nucleotides, the CDR3 is TGTGCCAGCAGTTCAGGGTGGACAGGGCGGGAGACCCAGTACTTC.

This chain joins TRBV11-1 and TRBJ2-1; tentatively, D is TRBD1 (6 bases). This CDR3 region has 16 residues. Germline CDR1 and CDR2: SGHAT and FQDESV (reference sequence). Trimming stripped 5 bases from V and 0 bases from J, with 14 bases between. Here the CDR3 reads CASSPRGGSSYNEQFF. The CDR3 DNA reads as TGTGCCAGCAGCCCCAGAGGGGGAAGCTCCTACAATGAGCAGTTCTTC.

Concerning this clone: Other DNA sequences in this specimen translate into the identical CDR3. The gene calls are TRBV4-3 and TRBJ2-2; possibly TRBD1 for D (5 bases). V lost 0 bases and J 5 bases, leaving 7 bases between the germline ends. CDR3 length: 14 residues. CDR1 and CDR2 (germline): LGHNA, YSLEER. CDR3 sequence (DNA): TGCGCCAGCAGCCAAGAGCAGGGTACCGGGGAGCTGTTTTTT. As protein: CASSQEQGTGELFF.

The rearrangement uses TRBV10-3 and TRBJ1-1; D gene unclear. Trimming left V 0 bases short and J 1 base short, with 12 bases between. Germline CDR1 ENHRY, CDR2 SYGVKD. The CDR3 covers 16 residues. CDR3 sequence reads: CAISESGPATNTEAFF. CDR3 in DNA: TGTGCCATCAGTGAGTCGGGTCCAGCTACGAACACTGAAGCTTTCTTT.

The rearrangement links TRBV2 to TRBJ1-3, with TRBD1 matching 7 bases. The CDR3 contains 16 residues. Losses at the gene ends were 3 bases for V and 3 bases for J; bases not matched to a gene: 8. Germline V lookup: CDR1 SNHLY, CDR2 FYNNEI. CDR3 in amino acids: CASSETGIMGGNTIYF. The CDR3 DNA sequence: TGTGCCAGCAGTGAGACAGGGATTATGGGTGGAAACACCATATATTTT.

Details on this clone: The same CDR3 is also encoded by other DNA sequences in this sample. The genes are TRBV25-1 and TRBJ1-2; no reliable D call. The V end was cut by 3 bases, the J end by 4 bases, with 9 bases between. CDR3 length equals 13 residues. Looked up from germline, CDR1 is MGHDK and CDR2 is SYGVNS. The CDR3 DNA is TGTGCCAGCAGTGACTGGGGAGGCTATGGCTACACCTTC. It encodes CASSDWGGYGYTF.

The chain couples TRBV12-1 to TRBJ2-4; the D call of TRBD1 is as the table states it, not checked on the DNA. TRBV12-1 is described as a pseudogene. CDR3 length: 15 amino acids. In DNA, the CDR3 is TGTGCCAGCAGCTTTGGACAGACGATCGAAAACATTCAGTACTTC. Translating it yields CASSFGQTIENIQYF.

The chain is built from TRBV9 and TRBJ2-3, with 10 nucleotides matching TRBD2. This CDR3 spans 15 amino acids. The germline V gene has CDR1 SGDLS and CDR2 YYNGEE. Trimming took 3 bases from V and 5 from J; bases not matched to a gene: 6. The CDR3 is CASSASGGGKDTQYF. CDR3 sequence (DNA): TGTGCCAGCAGCGCTAGCGGGGGAGGGAAAGATACGCAGTATTTT.

The chain is built from TRBV10-3 and TRBJ1-5, with TRBD1 as a possible D gene (5 bases). This CDR3 is built from 14 residues. V lost 5 bases to trimming and J lost 1 base, with 9 bases between them. The germline V gene has CDR1 ENHRY and CDR2 SYGVKD. DNA of the CDR3: TGTGCCATCAGTTCCGGGGCCAGCAATCAGCCCCAGCATTTT. Amino acid sequence: CAISSGASNQPQHF.

The rearrangement uses TRBV19 and TRBJ1-5; D is uncertain. In germline, CDR1 is LNHDA, CDR2 SQIVND (reference sequence). CDR3 length: 15 amino acids. V gave up 5 bases and J gave up 4 bases, with 15 bases separating them. The CDR3 spells CASSPTSTINQPQHF. The CDR3 DNA reads TGTGCCAGTAGTCCGACGTCGACAATTAATCAGCCCCAGCATTTT.

The V call is TRBV10-2, the J call TRBJ2-3, with 7 positions matching TRBD2. V trimming: 0 bases; J trimming: 2 bases; junction bases outside the gene matches: 8. Germline CDR1 reads WSHSY; CDR2 reads SAAADI. There are 17 residues in the CDR3. The CDR3 region has the DNA TGCGCCAGCAGTGAGTCGGAGTGGGGGGGGAACACAGATACGCAGTATTTT. Encoded protein: CASSESEWGGNTDTQYF.

This clone was picked up one time. The chain carries TRBV6-5 and TRBJ1-1, with 7 bases lining up with TRBD1. Trimming cost V 6 bases and J 11 bases; bases outside gene matches: 9. The CDR3 sequence is 12 residues long. CDR1 is MNHEY, CDR2 SVGAGI, per germline. The CDR3 DNA follows: TGTGCCAGCAGCAATGACAGGGCTCGCGCTTTCTTT. Translating it yields CASSNDRARAFF.